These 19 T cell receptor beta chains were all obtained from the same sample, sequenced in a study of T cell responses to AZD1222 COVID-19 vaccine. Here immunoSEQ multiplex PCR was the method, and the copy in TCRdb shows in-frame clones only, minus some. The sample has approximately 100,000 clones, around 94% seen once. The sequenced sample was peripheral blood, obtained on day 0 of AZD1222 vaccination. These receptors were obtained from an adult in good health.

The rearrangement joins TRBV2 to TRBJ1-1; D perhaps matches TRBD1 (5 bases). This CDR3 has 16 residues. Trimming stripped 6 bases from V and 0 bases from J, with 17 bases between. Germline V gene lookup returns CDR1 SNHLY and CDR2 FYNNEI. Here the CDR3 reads CASSLLRASMNTEAFF. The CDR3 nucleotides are TGTGCCAGCAGCCTACTCAGGGCGAGCATGAACACTGAAGCTTTCTTT.

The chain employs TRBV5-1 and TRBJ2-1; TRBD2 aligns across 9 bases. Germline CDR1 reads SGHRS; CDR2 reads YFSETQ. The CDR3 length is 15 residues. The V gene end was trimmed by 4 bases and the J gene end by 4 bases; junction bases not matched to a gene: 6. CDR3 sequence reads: CASSGGTSPYNEQFF. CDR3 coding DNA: TGCGCCAGCAGCGGGGGGACTAGCCCTTACAATGAGCAGTTCTTC.

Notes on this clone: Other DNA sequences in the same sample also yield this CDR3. The CDR3 loop reads CASSRTLNTEAFF. CDR3 nucleotide sequence: TGCGCCAGCAGCCGTACGTTGAACACTGAAGCTTTCTTT. The chain combines TRBV4-1 with TRBJ1-1, with no clear D. V was pared by 4 bases and J by 0 bases, with 6 bases between. Germline V gives CDR1 MGHRA, CDR2 YSYEKL. The CDR3 has 13 residues.

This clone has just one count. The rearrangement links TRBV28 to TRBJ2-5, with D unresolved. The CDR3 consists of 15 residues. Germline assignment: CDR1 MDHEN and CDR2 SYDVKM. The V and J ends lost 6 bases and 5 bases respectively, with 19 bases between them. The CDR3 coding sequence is TGTGCCAGCAGCCGCCAAAGGGCCTTGGGGGAGACCCAGTACTTC. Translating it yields CASSRQRALGETQYF.

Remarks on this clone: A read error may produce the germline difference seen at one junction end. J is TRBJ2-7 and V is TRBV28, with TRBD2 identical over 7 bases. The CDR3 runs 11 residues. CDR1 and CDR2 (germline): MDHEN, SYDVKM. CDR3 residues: CASRVHCGGHF. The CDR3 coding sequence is TGTGCCAGCAGGGTCCATTGCGGGGGTCACTTC.

For the CDR3, the DNA is TGCGCCAGCAGCCCCTCGGAGGATCTTACCCTCATGAACACTGAAGCTTTCTTT. It yields the protein CASSPSEDLTLMNTEAFF. The chain links TRBV4-3 to TRBJ1-1; D not certain. In germline, CDR1 is LGHNA, CDR2 YSLEER. This CDR3 has 18 amino acids. The V end was cut by 4 bases, the J end by 0 bases, with 21 bases between.

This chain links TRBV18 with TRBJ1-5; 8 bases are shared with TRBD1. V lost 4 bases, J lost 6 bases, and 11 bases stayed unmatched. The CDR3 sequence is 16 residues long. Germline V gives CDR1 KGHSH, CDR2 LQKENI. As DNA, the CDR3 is TGTGCCAGCTCACAAAACAACGGACAGGGTGGTCAGCCCCAGCATTTT. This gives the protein CASSQNNGQGGQPQHF.

In nucleotides, the CDR3 is TGTGCCAGCAAAAATCACAGGGGGCTTAGTCAGCCCCAGCATTTT. Translation gives CASKNHRGLSQPQHF. The rearrangement joins TRBV6-5 to TRBJ1-5; 9 bases line up with TRBD1. The CDR3 runs 15 residues. Germline V gene data show CDR1 as MNHEY and CDR2 as SVGAGI. Unmatched junction bases numbered 10, after V lost 7 bases and J lost 6 bases.

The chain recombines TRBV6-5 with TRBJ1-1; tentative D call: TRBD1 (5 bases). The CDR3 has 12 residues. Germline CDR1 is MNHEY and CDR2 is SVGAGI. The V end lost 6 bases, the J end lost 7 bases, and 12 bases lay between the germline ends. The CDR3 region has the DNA TGTGCCAGCAGGGGCAGAGGGGTTGAAGCTTTCTTT. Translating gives CASRGRGVEAFF.

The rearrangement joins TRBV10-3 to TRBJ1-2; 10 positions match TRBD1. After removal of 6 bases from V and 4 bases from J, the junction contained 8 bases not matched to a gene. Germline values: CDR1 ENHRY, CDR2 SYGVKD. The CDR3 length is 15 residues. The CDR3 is CAISGGTGVGYGYTF. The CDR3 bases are TGTGCCATCAGCGGCGGGACAGGGGTGGGCTATGGCTACACCTTC.

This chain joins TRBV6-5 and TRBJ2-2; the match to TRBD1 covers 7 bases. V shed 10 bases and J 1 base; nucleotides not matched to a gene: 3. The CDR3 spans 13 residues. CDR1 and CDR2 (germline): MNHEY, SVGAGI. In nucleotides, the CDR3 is TGTGCCACCGGACAGGAGAACACCGGGGAGCTGTTTTTT. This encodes CATGQENTGELFF.

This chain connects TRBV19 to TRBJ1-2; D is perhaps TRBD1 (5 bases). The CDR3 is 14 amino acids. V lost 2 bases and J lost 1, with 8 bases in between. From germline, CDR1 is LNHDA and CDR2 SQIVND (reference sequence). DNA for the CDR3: TGTGCCAGTAGTATACAAGGGGTTAACTATGGCTACACCTTC. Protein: CASSIQGVNYGYTF.

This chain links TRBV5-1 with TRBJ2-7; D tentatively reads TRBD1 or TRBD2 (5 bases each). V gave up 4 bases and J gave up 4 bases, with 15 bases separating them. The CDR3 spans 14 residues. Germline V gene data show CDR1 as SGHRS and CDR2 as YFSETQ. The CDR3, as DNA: TGCGCCAGCAGCGTGACCGGGACCCCATACGAGCAGTACTTC. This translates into CASSVTGTPYEQYF.

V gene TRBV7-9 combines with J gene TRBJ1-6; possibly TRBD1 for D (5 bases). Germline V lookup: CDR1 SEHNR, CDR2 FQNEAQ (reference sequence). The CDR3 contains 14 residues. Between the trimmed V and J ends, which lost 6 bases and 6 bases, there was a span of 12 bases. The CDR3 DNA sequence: TGTGCCAGCAGATTTACAGGAGCTAATTCACCCCTCCACTTT. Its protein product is CASRFTGANSPLHF.

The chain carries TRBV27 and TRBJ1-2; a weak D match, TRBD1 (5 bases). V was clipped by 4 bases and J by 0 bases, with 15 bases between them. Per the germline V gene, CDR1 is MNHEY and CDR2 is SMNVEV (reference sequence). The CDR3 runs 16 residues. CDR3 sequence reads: CASSSLPGTANYGYTF. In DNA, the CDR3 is TGTGCCAGCAGTTCGCTACCGGGGACGGCTAACTATGGCTACACCTTC.

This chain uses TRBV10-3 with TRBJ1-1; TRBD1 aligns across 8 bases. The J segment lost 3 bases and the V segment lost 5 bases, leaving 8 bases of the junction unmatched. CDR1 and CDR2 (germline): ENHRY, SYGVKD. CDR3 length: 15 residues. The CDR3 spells CAISPRTGRDTEAFF. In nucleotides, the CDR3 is TGTGCCATCAGTCCCCGGACAGGGAGGGACACTGAAGCTTTCTTT.

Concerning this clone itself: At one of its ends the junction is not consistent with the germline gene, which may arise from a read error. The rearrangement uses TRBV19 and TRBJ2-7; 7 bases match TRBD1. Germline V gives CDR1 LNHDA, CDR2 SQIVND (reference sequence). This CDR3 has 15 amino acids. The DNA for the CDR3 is TGTGCCAGTAGTATTGGGGGCAGGGGGAATTCACTTCTGGACTTC. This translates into CASSIGGRGNSLLDF.

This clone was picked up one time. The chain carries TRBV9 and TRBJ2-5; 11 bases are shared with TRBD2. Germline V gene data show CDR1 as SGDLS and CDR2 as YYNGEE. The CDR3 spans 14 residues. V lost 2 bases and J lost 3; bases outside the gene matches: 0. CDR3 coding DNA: TGTGCCAGCAGCGTGGGACTAGCGGAAGAGACCCAGTACTTC. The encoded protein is CASSVGLAEETQYF.

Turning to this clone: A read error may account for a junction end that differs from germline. CDR3 sequence (DNA): TGTGCCGGCAGCAGACAGGGGGCTTACTATGGCTACACCTTC. This encodes CAGSRQGAYYGYTF. The gene calls are TRBV28 and TRBJ1-2; 10 positions agree with TRBD1. CDR3 size: 14 residues. Germline V CDR1 and CDR2: MDHEN, SYDVKM.